A single TCR beta chain is shown here with its context. This record comes from a study of regulatory T cells in long-lasting Graves disease. Construction of TCR beta libraries relied on iRepertoire HTBI primers and on Arm-PCR targeting CDR3 regions. TCRdb re-analysed the multiplex PCR reads in MiXCR, keeping a single row per CDR3 protein. The data show 400,000 to 500,000 distinct CDR3 sequences, with less than 20% seen just once and around 23% held by the top ten. Time point of the sample: newly diagnosed GD, antithyroid drugs for less than 3 months. Isolated PBMC RNA provided the starting material for the TCR library. These sequences were also reported in another study, on T cells in Graves' hyperthyroidism and ophthalmopathy. Per that study: Using the HTBI primer set, a first-round RT-PCR was run on the TCR CDR3.

Sequenced here: peripheral blood mononuclear cells (PBMCs), sampled at new diagnosis, from a patient treated with antithyroid drugs. The TCR originated in a woman in her late teens or twenties with Graves disease.

Here the CDR3 DNA reads TGCAGCGCCAACCGGGACCCCAAAGCGGTCAATGAGCAGTTCTTC. Residues: CSANRDPKAVNEQFF. The rearrangement links TRBV29-1 to TRBJ2-1, with D perhaps TRBD1 or TRBD2 (5 bases each). The germline V gene has CDR1 SQVTM and CDR2 ANQGSEA. V was shortened by 7 bases and J by 6 bases, with 22 bases between the two germline ends. The CDR3 runs 15 residues.